The 2 T cell receptor beta chains in this list originate from one sample, sequenced in a study of shared clonotypes between healthy human individuals. Method: immunoSEQ multiplex PCR; TCRdb's copy keeps in-frame clones and lacks some. This table holds over a million clones, around 82% found once. The source material was memory CD4+ T cells from PBMCs. Sample subset: CD45RA-negative fraction. Source of these receptors: a man between 18 and 29 years old in good health. Some clones in this sample may be carry-over from other donors' samples.

Notes on this clone: This sample includes further DNA sequences coding for the same CDR3. The chain employs TRBV10-3 and TRBJ2-3; 8 nucleotides agree with TRBD2. V was clipped by 6 bases and J by 2 bases; unmatched bases: 4. The germline gives CDR1 ENHRY, CDR2 SYGVKD. This CDR3 has 14 residues. CDR3 amino acids: CAIRLADSTDTQYF. As DNA, the CDR3 is TGTGCCATCAGACTAGCGGACTCCACAGATACGCAGTATTTT.

This clone was seen more than once but under ten times. The J gene is TRBJ1-2, the V gene TRBV19, with unresolved D. The V gene's germline CDR1 is LNHDA and CDR2 SQIVND (reference sequence). V lost 3 bases and J lost 8, with 13 bases in between. CDR3 length equals 13 residues. In DNA, the CDR3 is TGTGCCAGTAGTATCTCTTCGGGAGCCGGCTACACCTTC. This encodes CASSISSGAGYTF.